The T cell receptor (beta chain) under discussion was sequenced for a study of cytomegalovirus exposure and HLA in healthy donors. About the research overall: The approximately 670 first-cohort repertoires and the roughly 130 validation repertoires shared the same platform, a later analysis reported.

The method was immunoSEQ multiplex PCR; TCRdb's version includes in-frame clones alone and lacks a portion of them. This table holds around 160,000 clones, 70% to 90% found once. Remarks on this clone: Its target is unknown.

This CDR3 contains 15 residues. V lost 6 bases, J lost 1 base, and 13 bases lay in between. The germline CDR1 and CDR2 sequences are MNHNY and SVGAGI (reference sequence). Study conclusions and caveats: It was reported that the classifier diagnosed cytomegalovirus status with high specificity and sensitivity in both the original and validation cohorts.

Sequences were obtained from PBMCs. The chain recombines TRBV6-6 with TRBJ2-1; TRBD2 might be the D (5 bases). The receptor comes from a man aged 30-40 years in good health and CMV-seropositive. CDR3 in DNA: TGTGCCAGCAGCCCTAGCAGAGGGTCCTACAATGAGCAGTTCTTC. It specifies CASSPSRGSYNEQFF.